This TCR beta chain comes out of a study of human T cells and chemical hapten exposure. Looking at the study overall: The patients were mostly female; they had alopecia areata, totalis or universalis.

The study's findings and limits: Compared with pre-sensitization or healthy control sets, expanded TCRs clustered more.

Time point denoted: patch test 1, 2 weeks after DPC sensitization. Treatment reported: therapeutic diphenylcyclopropenone sensitization with weekly scalp DPC. With regard to this clonotype: Its antigen remains unidentified.

In the authors' methods: Per-sample TCR counts ranged from 23,224 to 690,600, median around 88,000. TCRdb called the RACE reads again in MiXCR, with one record for every CDR3 protein. It is TCRdb's table, rather than the study itself, that gives the V and J calls and clone size. The sample includes about 120,000 distinct CDR3 sequences, approximately 14% of them seen just once. The length of the CDR3 is 15 residues. V was trimmed by 4 bases and J by 0 bases, leaving 13 bases between them. CDR1 SGHRS and CDR2 YFSETQ come from the germline V gene. This TCR was recovered from a young man with alopecia areata. Some clones in this sample may be carry-over from other donors' samples. The gene calls are TRBV5-1 and TRBJ2-5, with D uncertain. Here the sequenced sample was whole blood, taken in connection with sensitization to the hapten diphenylcyclopropenone (DPC). The CDR3 loop reads CASSVSNHYQETQYF. The CDR3 DNA is TGCGCCAGCAGCGTGTCTAACCACTACCAAGAGACCCAGTACTTC.